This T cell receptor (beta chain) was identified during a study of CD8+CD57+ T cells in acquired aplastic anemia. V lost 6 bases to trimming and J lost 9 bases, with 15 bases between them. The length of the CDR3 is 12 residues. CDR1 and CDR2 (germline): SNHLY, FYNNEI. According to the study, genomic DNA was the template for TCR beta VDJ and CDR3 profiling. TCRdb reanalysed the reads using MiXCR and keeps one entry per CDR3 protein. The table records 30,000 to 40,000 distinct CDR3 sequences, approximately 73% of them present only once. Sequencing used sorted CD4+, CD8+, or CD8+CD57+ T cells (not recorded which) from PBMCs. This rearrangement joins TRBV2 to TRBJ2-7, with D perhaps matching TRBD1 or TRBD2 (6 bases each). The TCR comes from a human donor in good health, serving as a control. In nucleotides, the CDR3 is TGTGCCAGCAGCAGGGACGGGGGCGGGCAGTACTTC. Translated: CASSRDGGGQYF.